This T cell receptor beta chain was found in a study of cytomegalovirus exposure and HLA in healthy donors. Looking at the study overall: A prior analysis found fewer than 120 million unique TCR beta sequences from some 200 million T cells. Study-wide results and limits: According to a later analysis, most TCR beta chains associated with CMV appeared HLA-restricted.

This clone came up once. Its antigen is not identified. PCR used 60 Vbeta primers and 13 Jbeta primers. Assay: immunoSEQ multiplex PCR; the TCRdb copy retains only in-frame clones and omits some. The data hold 110,000 to 150,000 clones, with about 72% observed a single time. The germline V gene encodes CDR1 MNHNS and CDR2 SASEGT. The CDR3 spans 12 residues. Trimming pared 6 bases from V and 11 bases from J, leaving 16 bases between. The TCR comes from a man in his forties in good health and CMV-seronegative. Sequenced: PBMCs. This rearrangement joins TRBV6-1 to TRBJ1-1, with D tentatively TRBD1 (5 bases). CDR3 amino acids: CASRILGGGAFF. The CDR3 DNA is TGTGCCAGCAGAATTCTGGGGGGTGGCGCTTTCTTT.